These T cell receptor beta chains were read from a single sample in a study of cytomegalovirus exposure and HLA in healthy donors. Assay used: immunoSEQ multiplex PCR; TCRdb lists only in-frame clones, some missing. This sample contains around 75,000 clones. The specimen sequenced was PBMCs. All receptors come from a man aged 50-59 years in good health and CMV-seropositive. Each CDR3 is given with its conserved first and last residue. A D gene is named only where the DNA matches it firmly.

TRBV15	-	TRBJ1-5	TGTGCCACCAGCAGAGATGGGGGAGGTTCTCAGCCCCAGCATTTT	CATSRDGGGSQPQHF
TRBV5-1	TRBD1	TRBJ1-1	TGCGCCAGCCAACAGGGGCCTAACACTGAAGCTTTCTTT	CASQQGPNTEAFF
TRBV18	TRBD1	TRBJ1-1	TGTGCCAGCCGAGACGAGGGACAGGGGGCGATTGAAGCTTTCTTT	CASRDEGQGAIEAFF
TRBV29-1	-	TRBJ1-1	TGCAGCGTTCTCTCGACGGGGGGACGTGAAGCTTTCTTT	CSVLSTGGREAFF
TRBV28	-	TRBJ2-7	TGTGCCAGCAGTTTTAACGGACTCTCGGAGCAGTACTTC	CASSFNGLSEQYF
TRBV11-2	-	TRBJ2-7	TGTGCCAGCACCACACTCAGGGCCTACGAGCAGTACTTC	CASTTLRAYEQYF
TRBV2	TRBD1	TRBJ1-4	TGTGCCAGCAGTGAGGACAGGGAAGGGGAAAAACTGTTTTTT	CASSEDREGEKLFF
TRBV5-6	-	TRBJ1-1	TGTGCCAGCAGCCCCTTATTACGAGACGAGGGAACTGAAGCTTTCTTT	CASSPLLRDEGTEAFF
TRBV20-1	-	TRBJ2-5	TGCAGTGCTAGTCACTCAGAGACCCAGTACTTC	CSASHSETQYF
TRBV25-1	TRBD1	TRBJ1-5	TGTGCCAGCAGTGAAACCGGGACAGGGGACAATCAGCCCCAGCATTTT	CASSETGTGDNQPQHF
TRBV9	TRBD2	TRBJ2-3	TGTGCCAGCTCTCGAGCTAGCGGGGTCACAGATACGCAGTATTTT	CASSRASGVTDTQYF
TRBV7-9	TRBD1	TRBJ1-1	TGTGCCAGCAGACCACAGGGGACCCTGACTGAAGCTTTCTTT	CASRPQGTLTEAFF
TRBV5-1	TRBD2	TRBJ2-1	TGCGCCAGCAGCTTTCCCCCAGCGGGAGGGAACTATGAGCAGTTCTTC	CASSFPPAGGNYEQFF
TRBV2	TRBD1	TRBJ2-3	TGTGCCAGCAGCGCGGACAGGGGAACAGATACGCAGTATTTT	CASSADRGTDTQYF
TRBV29-1	-	TRBJ2-1	TGCAGCGTCCGGAAGGGGTTTGGTGAGCAGTTCTTC	CSVRKGFGEQFF
TRBV7-9	-	TRBJ2-3	TGTGCCAGCAGCTTTTTTAATCGAGATACGCAGTATTTT	CASSFFNRDTQYF
TRBV7-2	-	TRBJ1-5	TGTGCCAGCAGCTTAGAACACGATCAGCCCCAGCATTTT	CASSLEHDQPQHF
TRBV2	-	TRBJ2-7	TGTGCCAGCAGCGACAGGTACTCCTCCTACGAGCAGTACTTC	CASSDRYSSYEQYF
TRBV7-6	-	TRBJ1-5	TGTGCCAGCAGCTCAGAGGGTGTTCAGCCCCAGCATTTT	CASSSEGVQPQHF
TRBV6-5	-	TRBJ1-2	TGTGCCAGCAGCCACAAGCGGGGGGGCGGCTATGGCTACACCTTC	CASSHKRGGGYGYTF
TRBV19	-	TRBJ1-2	TGTGCCAGTGGGGCGGAGTCTCACTTC	CASGAESHF
TRBV6-1	TRBD1	TRBJ1-5	TGTGCCAGCAGTGACCTGAATCAGGGGGCGGAAATTAGCAATCAGCCCCAGCATTTT	CASSDLNQGAEISNQPQHF
TRBV5-1	TRBD1	TRBJ1-4	TGCGCCAGCAGCTTCGGACAGGGCACTAATGAAAAACTGTTTTTT	CASSFGQGTNEKLFF
TRBV9	-	TRBJ2-3	TGTGCCAGCAGAAGGACAGACACAGATACGCAGTATTTT	CASRRTDTDTQYF
TRBV6-5	TRBD2	TRBJ2-7	TGTGCCAGCAGTTACTCGGGGGGGACTACCTTCTACGAGCAGTACTTC	CASSYSGGTTFYEQYF
TRBV15	TRBD1	TRBJ2-5	TGTGCCACCAGCAGATTCCGGGACAGGGGGCTCGGGGAGACCCAGTACTTC	CATSRFRDRGLGETQYF
TRBV25-1	-	TRBJ1-5	TGTGCCAGCAGTGAATATGGGGGGGAGCCCCAGCATTTT	CASSEYGGEPQHF
TRBV6-4	TRBD1	TRBJ1-6	TGTGCCAGCAGTGACTCCGCGACAGGGGGACGTTCACCCCTCCACTTT	CASSDSATGGRSPLHF
TRBV11-2	TRBD2	TRBJ2-5	TGTGCCAGCAGCGCCGGTAGCGGGAGGGTAGAGACCCAGTACTTC	CASSAGSGRVETQYF
TRBV5-1	TRBD2	TRBJ2-7	TGCGCCAGCAGCTTGGCTGCTAGCGGGAGGGGACCCGGCGAGCAGTACTTC	CASSLAASGRGPGEQYF
TRBV19	-	TRBJ1-4	TGTGCCAGTAGTATGCAACAGGCTAATGAAAAACTGTTTTTT	CASSMQQANEKLFF
TRBV6-4	-	TRBJ2-1	TGTGCCAGCAGTGACCTGCGAGGACTCGAGCAGTTCTTC	CASSDLRGLEQFF
TRBV4-2	-	TRBJ2-3	TGTGCCAGCAGCCAGTCTGGCGGGACCTGGGAGGATACGCAGTATTTT	CASSQSGGTWEDTQYF
TRBV18	-	TRBJ1-3	TGTGCCAGCTCACCACGTTCGAACGGGGACACCATATATTTT	CASSPRSNGDTIYF
TRBV5-1	-	TRBJ2-7	TGCGCCAGCAGCCTACTTAGCCTCTCCTACGAGCAGTACTTC	CASSLLSLSYEQYF
TRBV29-1	-	TRBJ2-1	TGCAGCGTTGCAGAAAGGCGGGGGCCAACCGACAATGAGCAGTTCTTC	CSVAERRGPTDNEQFF
TRBV10-2	TRBD1	TRBJ1-1	TGCGCCAGCAGTGGGGACAGGGAGAACACTGAAGCTTTCTTT	CASSGDRENTEAFF
TRBV5-1	TRBD1	TRBJ1-3	TGCGCCAGCAGCTTGGACAGGACAGGGGCTTATTCTGGAAACACCATATATTTT	CASSLDRTGAYSGNTIYF
TRBV5-1	-	TRBJ2-5	TGCGCCAGCAGCTCGGTGCAAGAGACCCAGTACTTC	CASSSVQETQYF
TRBV28	TRBD1	TRBJ1-2	TGTGCCAGTGCCGGGACAGGGGGGGATAAGGGCTACACCTTC	CASAGTGGDKGYTF
TRBV5-4	TRBD1	TRBJ2-3	TGTGCCAGCAGCTTAACAGGGGATGGCACAGATACGCAGTATTTT	CASSLTGDGTDTQYF